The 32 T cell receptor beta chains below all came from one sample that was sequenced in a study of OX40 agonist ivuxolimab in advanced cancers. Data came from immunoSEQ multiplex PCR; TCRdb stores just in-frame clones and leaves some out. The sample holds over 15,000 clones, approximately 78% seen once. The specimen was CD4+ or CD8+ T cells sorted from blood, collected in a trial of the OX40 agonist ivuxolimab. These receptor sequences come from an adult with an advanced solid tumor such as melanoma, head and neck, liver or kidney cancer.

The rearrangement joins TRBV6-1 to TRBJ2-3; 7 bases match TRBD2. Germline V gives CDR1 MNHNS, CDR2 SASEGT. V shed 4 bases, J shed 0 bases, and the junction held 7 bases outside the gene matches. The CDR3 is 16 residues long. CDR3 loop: CASSGTLAVSTDTQYF. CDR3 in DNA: TGTGCCAGCAGTGGGACCCTAGCGGTCAGCACAGATACGCAGTATTTT.

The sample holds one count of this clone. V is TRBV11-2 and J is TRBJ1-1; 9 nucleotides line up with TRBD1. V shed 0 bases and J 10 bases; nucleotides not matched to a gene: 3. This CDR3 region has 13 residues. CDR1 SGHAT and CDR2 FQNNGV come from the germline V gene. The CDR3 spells CASSLDETGGAFF. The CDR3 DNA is TGTGCCAGCAGCTTAGATGAGACAGGGGGAGCTTTCTTT. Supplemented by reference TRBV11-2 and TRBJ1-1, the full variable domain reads EAGVAQSPRYKIIEKRQSVAFWCNPISGHATLYWYQQILGQGPKLLIQFQNNGVVDDSQLPKDRFSAERLKGVDSTLKIQPAKLEDSAVYLCASSLDETGGAFFGQGTRLTVV.

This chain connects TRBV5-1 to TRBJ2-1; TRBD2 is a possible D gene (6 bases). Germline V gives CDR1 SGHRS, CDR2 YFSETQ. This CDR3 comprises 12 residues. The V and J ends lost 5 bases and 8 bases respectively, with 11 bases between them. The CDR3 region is CASRYWGDEQFF. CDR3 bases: TGCGCCAGCAGGTATTGGGGGGATGAGCAGTTCTTC.

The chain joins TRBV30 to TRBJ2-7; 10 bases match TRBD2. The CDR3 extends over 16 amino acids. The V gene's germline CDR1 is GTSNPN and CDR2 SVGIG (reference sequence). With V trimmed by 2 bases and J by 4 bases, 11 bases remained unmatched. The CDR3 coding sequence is TGTGCCTGGAGTCGCGGGTTTAGGACTAGCGGATACGAGCAGTACTTC. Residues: CAWSRGFRTSGYEQYF.

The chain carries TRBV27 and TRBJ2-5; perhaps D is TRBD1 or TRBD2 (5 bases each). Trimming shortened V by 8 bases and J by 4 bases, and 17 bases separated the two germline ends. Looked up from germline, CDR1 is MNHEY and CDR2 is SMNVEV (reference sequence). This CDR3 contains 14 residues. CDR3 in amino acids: CASGRLGDPETQYF. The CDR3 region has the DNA TGTGCCAGCGGCCGATTGGGGGACCCAGAGACCCAGTACTTC.

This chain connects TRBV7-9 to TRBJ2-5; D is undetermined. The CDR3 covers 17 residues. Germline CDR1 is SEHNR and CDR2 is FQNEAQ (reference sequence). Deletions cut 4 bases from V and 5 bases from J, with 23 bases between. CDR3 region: CASSSGFEASAWETQYF. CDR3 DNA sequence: TGTGCCAGCAGCTCCGGGTTTGAGGCCTCCGCGTGGGAGACCCAGTACTTC.

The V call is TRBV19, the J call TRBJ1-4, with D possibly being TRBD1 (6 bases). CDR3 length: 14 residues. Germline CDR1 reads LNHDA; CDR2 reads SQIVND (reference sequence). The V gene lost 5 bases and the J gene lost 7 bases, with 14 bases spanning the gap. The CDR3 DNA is TGTGCCAGTAGTCAAACAGGGACCGGTGAAAAACTGTTTTTT. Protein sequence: CASSQTGTGEKLFF.

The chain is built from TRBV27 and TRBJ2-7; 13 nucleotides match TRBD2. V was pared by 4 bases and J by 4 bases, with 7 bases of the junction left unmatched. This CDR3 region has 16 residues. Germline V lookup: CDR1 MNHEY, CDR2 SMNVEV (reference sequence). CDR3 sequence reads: CASSSPLTSGRYEQYF. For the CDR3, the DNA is TGTGCCAGCAGTTCACCCTTGACTAGCGGGAGGTACGAGCAGTACTTC.

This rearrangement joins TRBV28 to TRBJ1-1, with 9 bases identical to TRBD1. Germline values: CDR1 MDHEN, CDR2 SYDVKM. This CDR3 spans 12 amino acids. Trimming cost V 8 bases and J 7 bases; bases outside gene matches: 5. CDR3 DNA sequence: TGTGCCAGCCTTACAGGGGGCATTGAAGCTTTCTTT. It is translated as CASLTGGIEAFF.

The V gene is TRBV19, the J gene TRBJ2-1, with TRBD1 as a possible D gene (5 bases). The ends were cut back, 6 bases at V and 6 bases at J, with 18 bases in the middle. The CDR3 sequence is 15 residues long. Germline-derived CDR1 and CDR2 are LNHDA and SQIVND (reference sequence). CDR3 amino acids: CASSRQSLPGNEQFF. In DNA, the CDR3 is TGTGCCAGTAGCCGACAGTCTTTACCTGGCAATGAGCAGTTCTTC.

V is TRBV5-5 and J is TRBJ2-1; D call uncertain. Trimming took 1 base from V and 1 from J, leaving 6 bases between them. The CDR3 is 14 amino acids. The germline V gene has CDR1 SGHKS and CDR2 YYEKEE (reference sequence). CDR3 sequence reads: CASSLTRSYNEQFF. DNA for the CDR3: TGTGCCAGCAGCTTGACGAGGTCCTACAATGAGCAGTTCTTC.

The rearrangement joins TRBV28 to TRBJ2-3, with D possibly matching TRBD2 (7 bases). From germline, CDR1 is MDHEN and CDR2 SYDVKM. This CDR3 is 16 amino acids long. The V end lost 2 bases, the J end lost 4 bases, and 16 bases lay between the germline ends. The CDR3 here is CASSLQSGGWADTQYF. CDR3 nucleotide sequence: TGTGCCAGCAGTTTACAGTCGGGGGGCTGGGCAGATACGCAGTATTTT. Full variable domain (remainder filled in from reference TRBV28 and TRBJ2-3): DVKVTQSSRYLVKRTGEKVFLECVQDMDHENMFWYRQDPGLGLRLIYFSYDVKMKEKGDIPEGYSVSREKKERFSLILESASTNQTSMYLCASSLQSGGWADTQYFGPGTRLTVL.

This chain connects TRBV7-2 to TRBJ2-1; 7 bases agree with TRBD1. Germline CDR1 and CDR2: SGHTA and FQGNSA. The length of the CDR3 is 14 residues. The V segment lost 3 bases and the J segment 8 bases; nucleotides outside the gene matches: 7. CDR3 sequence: CASSLRYRGDEQFF. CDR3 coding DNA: TGTGCCAGCAGCTTGAGGTACAGGGGAGATGAGCAGTTCTTC.

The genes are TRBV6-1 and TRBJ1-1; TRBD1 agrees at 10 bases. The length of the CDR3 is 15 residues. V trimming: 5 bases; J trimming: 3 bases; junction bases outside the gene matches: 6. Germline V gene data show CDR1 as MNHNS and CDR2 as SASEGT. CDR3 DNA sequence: TGTGCCAGCAGTCATAGGACAGGGGGGGACACTGAAGCTTTCTTT. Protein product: CASSHRTGGDTEAFF.

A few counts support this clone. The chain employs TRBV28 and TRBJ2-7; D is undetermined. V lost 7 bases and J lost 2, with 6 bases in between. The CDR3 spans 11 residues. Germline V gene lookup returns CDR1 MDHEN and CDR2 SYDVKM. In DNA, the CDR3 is TGTGCCAGCACCTCAACCTACGAGCAGTACTTC. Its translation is CASTSTYEQYF.

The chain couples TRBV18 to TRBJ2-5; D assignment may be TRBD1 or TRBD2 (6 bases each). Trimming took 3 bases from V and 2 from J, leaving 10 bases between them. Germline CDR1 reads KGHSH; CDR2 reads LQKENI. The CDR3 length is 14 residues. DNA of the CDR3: TGTGCCAGCTCACCTACGGGGGCACAAGAGACCCAGTACTTC. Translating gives CASSPTGAQETQYF.

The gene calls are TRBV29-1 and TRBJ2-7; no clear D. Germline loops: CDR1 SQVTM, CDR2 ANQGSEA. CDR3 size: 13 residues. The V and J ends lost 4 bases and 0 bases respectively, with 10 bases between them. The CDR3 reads CSVARQVSYEQYF. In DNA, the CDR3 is TGCAGCGTTGCTCGTCAGGTCTCCTACGAGCAGTACTTC.

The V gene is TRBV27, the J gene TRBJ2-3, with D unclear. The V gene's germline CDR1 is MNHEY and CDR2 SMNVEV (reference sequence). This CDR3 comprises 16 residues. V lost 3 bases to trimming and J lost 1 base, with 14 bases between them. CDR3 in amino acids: CASSLVSAKRTDTQYF. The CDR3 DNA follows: TGTGCCAGCAGTTTGGTAAGCGCCAAACGCACAGATACGCAGTATTTT.

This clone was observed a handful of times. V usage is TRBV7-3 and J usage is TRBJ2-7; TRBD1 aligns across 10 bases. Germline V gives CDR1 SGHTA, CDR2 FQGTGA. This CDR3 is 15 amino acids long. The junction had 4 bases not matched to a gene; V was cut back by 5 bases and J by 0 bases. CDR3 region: CASSPTGGASYEQYF. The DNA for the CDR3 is TGTGCCAGCAGCCCGACAGGGGGCGCCTCCTACGAGCAGTACTTC.

The CDR3 loop is CASSLAGRGVV. The CDR3 nucleotides read TGTGCCAGCAGCTTAGCCGGGAGGGGAGTAGTC. This chain joins TRBV11-3 and TRBJ2-7; 8 bases are a match to TRBD2. The CDR3 is 11 residues long. Germline lookup yields CDR1 SGHNT and CDR2 YENEEA.

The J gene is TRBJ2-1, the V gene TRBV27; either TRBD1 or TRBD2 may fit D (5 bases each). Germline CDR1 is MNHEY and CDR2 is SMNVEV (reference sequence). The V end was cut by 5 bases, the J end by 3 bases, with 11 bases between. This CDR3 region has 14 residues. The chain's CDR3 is CASSPGTYYNEQFF. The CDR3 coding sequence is TGTGCCAGCAGTCCCGGGACGTACTACAATGAGCAGTTCTTC.

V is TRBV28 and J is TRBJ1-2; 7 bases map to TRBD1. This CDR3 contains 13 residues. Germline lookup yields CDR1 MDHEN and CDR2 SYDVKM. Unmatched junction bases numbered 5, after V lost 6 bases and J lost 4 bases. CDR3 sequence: CASSTGTVYGYTF. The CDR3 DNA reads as TGTGCCAGCAGCACCGGGACAGTCTATGGCTACACCTTC.

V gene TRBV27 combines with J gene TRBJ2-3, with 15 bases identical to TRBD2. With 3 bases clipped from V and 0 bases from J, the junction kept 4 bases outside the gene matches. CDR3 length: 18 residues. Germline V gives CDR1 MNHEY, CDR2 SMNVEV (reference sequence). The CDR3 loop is CASSLLGLAGGSTDTQYF. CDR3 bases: TGTGCCAGCAGTTTGCTCGGACTAGCGGGAGGGAGCACAGATACGCAGTATTTT.

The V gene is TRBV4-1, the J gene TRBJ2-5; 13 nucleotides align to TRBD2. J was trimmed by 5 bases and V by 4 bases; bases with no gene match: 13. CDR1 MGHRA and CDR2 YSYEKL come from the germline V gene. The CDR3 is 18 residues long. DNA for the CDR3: TGCGCCAGCAGCCTCGCTCCGGGACTAGCGGGATTTAGGGAGACCCAGTACTTC. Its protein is CASSLAPGLAGFRETQYF.

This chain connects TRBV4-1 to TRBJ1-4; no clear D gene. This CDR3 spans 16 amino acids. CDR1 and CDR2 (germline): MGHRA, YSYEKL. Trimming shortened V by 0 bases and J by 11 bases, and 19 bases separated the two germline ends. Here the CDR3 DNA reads TGCGCCAGCAGCCAAGAATTCGGCGGGAGCCCTCTGAAACTGTTTTTT. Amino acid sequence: CASSQEFGGSPLKLFF.

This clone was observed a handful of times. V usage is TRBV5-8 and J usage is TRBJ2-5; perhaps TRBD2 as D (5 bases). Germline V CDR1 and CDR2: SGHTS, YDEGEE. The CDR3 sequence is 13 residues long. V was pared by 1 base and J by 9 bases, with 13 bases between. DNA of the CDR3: TGTGCCAGCAGCTTGAATCCCCACGGGGCCCAGTACTTC. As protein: CASSLNPHGAQYF.

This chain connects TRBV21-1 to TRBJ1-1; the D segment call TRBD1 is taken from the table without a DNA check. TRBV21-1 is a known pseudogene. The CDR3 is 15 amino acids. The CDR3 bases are TGTGCCAGCAGCAAAAGCAGGGGGCCCGCTTCTGAAGCTTTCTTT. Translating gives CASSKSRGPASEAFF.

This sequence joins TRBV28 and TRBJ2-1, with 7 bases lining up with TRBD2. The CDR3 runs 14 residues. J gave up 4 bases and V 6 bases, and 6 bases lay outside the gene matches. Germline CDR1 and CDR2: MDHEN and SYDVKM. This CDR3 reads CASRTTSRYNEQFF. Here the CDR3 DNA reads TGTGCCAGCAGAACGACTAGCAGGTACAATGAGCAGTTCTTC.

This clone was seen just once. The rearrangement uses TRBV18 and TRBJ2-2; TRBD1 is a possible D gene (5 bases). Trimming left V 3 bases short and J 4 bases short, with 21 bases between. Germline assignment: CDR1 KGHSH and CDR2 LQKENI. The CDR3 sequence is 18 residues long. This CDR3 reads CASSPKDILLMGTGELFF. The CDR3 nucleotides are TGTGCCAGCTCACCTAAGGACATTCTCTTAATGGGCACCGGGGAGCTGTTTTTT. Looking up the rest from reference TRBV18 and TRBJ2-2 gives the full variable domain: NAGVMQNPRHLVRRRGQEARLRCSPMKGHSHVYWYRQLPEEGLKFMVYLQKENIIDESGMPKERFSAEFPKEGPSILRIQQVVRGDSAAYFCASSPKDILLMGTGELFFGEGSRLTVL.

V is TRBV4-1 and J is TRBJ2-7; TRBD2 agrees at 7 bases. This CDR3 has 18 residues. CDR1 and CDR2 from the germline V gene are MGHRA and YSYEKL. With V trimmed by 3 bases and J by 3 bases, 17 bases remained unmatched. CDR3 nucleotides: TGCGCCAGCAGCCAGAGACCACAGGCCAAGCGGGATCTCTACGAGCAGTACTTC. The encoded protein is CASSQRPQAKRDLYEQYF.

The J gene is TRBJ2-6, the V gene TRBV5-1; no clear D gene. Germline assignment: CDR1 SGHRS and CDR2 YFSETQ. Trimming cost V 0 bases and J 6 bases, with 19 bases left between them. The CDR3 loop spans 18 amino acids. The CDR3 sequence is CASSLDAGIRGLANVLTF. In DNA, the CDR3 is TGCGCCAGCAGCTTGGACGCAGGCATCCGCGGCTTGGCCAACGTCCTGACTTTC.

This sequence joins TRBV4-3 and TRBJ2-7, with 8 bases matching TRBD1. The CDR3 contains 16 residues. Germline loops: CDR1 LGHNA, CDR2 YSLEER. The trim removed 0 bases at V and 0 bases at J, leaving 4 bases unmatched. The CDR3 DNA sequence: TGCGCCAGCAGCCAAGACTGGACAGGGAGCTCCTACGAGCAGTACTTC. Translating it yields CASSQDWTGSSYEQYF.